The 29 T cell receptor beta chains below were found in one sample sequenced in a study of CD8 T cells in Susac syndrome. cDNA came from around 0.5 to 1 ug RNA primed by random hexamers. TCRdb recomputed calls from the immunoSEQ multiplex PCR reads with MiXCR, one row per CDR3 protein. The sample consists of a few hundred thousand distinct CDR3 sequences, 70% to 90% of them appearing once. Sequenced input: CD8+ T cells from PBMCs. All receptors come from a human donor with multiple sclerosis.

The rearrangement uses TRBV28 and TRBJ2-7, with TRBD2 identical over 12 bases. CDR1 is MDHEN, CDR2 SYDVKM, per germline. The CDR3 loop spans 16 amino acids. Unmatched junction bases numbered 6, after V lost 4 bases and J lost 2 bases. The CDR3 is CASSYLAGGPPYEQYF. The CDR3 DNA reads TGTGCCAGCAGTTATCTAGCGGGAGGGCCCCCCTACGAGCAGTACTTC.

The chain combines TRBV20-1 with TRBJ2-1; D is perhaps TRBD2 (5 bases). Germline CDR1 and CDR2: DFQATT and SNEGSKA (reference sequence). Trimming removed 5 bases at V and 8 bases at J, with 25 bases between. The CDR3 extends over 16 amino acids. The CDR3 loop is CSAPLEGTPSVDEQFF. CDR3 DNA sequence: TGCAGTGCTCCGCTCGAGGGAACCCCCTCGGTGGATGAGCAGTTCTTC.

The chain links TRBV9 to TRBJ2-2, with D uncertain. The ends were cut back, 3 bases at V and 2 bases at J, with 5 bases in the middle. This CDR3 has 13 amino acids. Germline loops: CDR1 SGDLS, CDR2 YYNGEE. CDR3 sequence reads: CASSATNTGELFF. CDR3 DNA sequence: TGTGCCAGCAGCGCCACCAACACCGGGGAGCTGTTTTTT.

The chain employs TRBV28 and TRBJ2-3; TRBD1 agrees at 8 bases. The CDR3 contains 14 residues. Germline loops: CDR1 MDHEN, CDR2 SYDVKM. With V trimmed by 5 bases and J by 14 bases, 15 bases remained unmatched. CDR3 nucleotides: TGTGCCAGCAGTCTCGGGACAGGCCTCCTCCATGCGTATTTT. Translated: CASSLGTGLLHAYF.

V is TRBV9 and J is TRBJ2-5; D perhaps matches TRBD2 (5 bases). The germline V gene encodes CDR1 SGDLS and CDR2 YYNGEE. V dropped 0 bases and J dropped 3 bases, with 15 bases sitting between them. The CDR3 is 16 residues long. The CDR3 bases are TGTGCCAGCAGCGTAGAATCGAGCGGCCCTAAAGAGACCCAGTACTTC. Translation: CASSVESSGPKETQYF.

The CDR3 DNA follows: TGTGCCAGCAGTCCTTCCGGGGACGAAGAAAAACTGTTTTTT. It encodes CASSPSGDEEKLFF. The rearrangement uses TRBV27 and TRBJ1-4, with D possibly being TRBD1 (5 bases). V was clipped by 5 bases and J by 8 bases, with 15 bases between them. This CDR3 has 14 residues. Germline CDR1 is MNHEY and CDR2 is SMNVEV (reference sequence).

This clonotype appeared a single time. This rearrangement joins TRBV7-6 to TRBJ2-3, with 7 bases that match TRBD2. Germline CDR1 reads SGHVS; CDR2 reads FNYEAQ. After removal of 1 base from V and 6 bases from J, the junction contained 13 bases not matched to a gene. The length of the CDR3 is 17 residues. This CDR3 is CASSLEGTSGARDTQYF. The DNA for the CDR3 is TGTGCCAGCAGCTTAGAGGGCACGAGCGGGGCACGGGATACGCAGTATTTT.

The chain uses TRBV6-2 or TRBV6-3 and TRBJ2-1; TRBD1 matches 9 bases. This CDR3 comprises 14 residues. Losses at the gene ends were 8 bases for V and 1 base for J; bases not matched to a gene: 3. The germline V gene has CDR1 MNHEY and CDR2 SVGEGT. The CDR3 here is CASQDRGSYNEQFF. In DNA form, the CDR3 reads TGTGCCAGCCAAGACAGGGGGTCCTACAATGAGCAGTTCTTC.

The J gene is TRBJ2-1, the V gene TRBV10-3; D is unresolved. Germline values: CDR1 ENHRY, CDR2 SYGVKD. V gave up 3 bases and J gave up 7 bases, with 7 bases separating them. The CDR3 length is 12 residues. DNA for the CDR3: TGTGCCATCAGTGATCCCAGGAATGAGCAGTTCTTC. It translates to CAISDPRNEQFF.

This chain joins TRBV20-1 and TRBJ2-7; no clear D gene. Germline loops: CDR1 DFQATT, CDR2 SNEGSKA (reference sequence). This CDR3 comprises 12 residues. The ends were cut back, 0 bases at V and 6 bases at J, with 9 bases in the middle. CDR3 nucleotides: TGCAGTGCTAGAGATCTTCCCCTCGAGCAGTACTTC. Translation gives CSARDLPLEQYF.

The rearrangement uses TRBV12-3 or TRBV12-4 and TRBJ1-5, with D perhaps TRBD1 (5 bases). The ends were cut back, 2 bases at V and 0 bases at J, with 11 bases in the middle. The CDR3 runs 16 residues. CDR3 loop: CASSLRGDLSNQPQHF. The CDR3 DNA sequence: TGTGCCAGCAGTTTACGGGGGGACCTTAGCAATCAGCCCCAGCATTTT.

This clonotype was detected only once. The chain employs TRBV20-1 and TRBJ2-1; D is undetermined. CDR1 and CDR2 (germline): DFQATT, SNEGSKA (reference sequence). Trimming pared 0 bases from V and 8 bases from J, leaving 14 bases between. The CDR3 consists of 14 residues. In DNA form, the CDR3 reads TGCAGTGCTAGAGATCACAGTGGTTGGGATGAGCAGTTCTTC. This gives the protein CSARDHSGWDEQFF.

This chain joins TRBV12-3 or TRBV12-4 and TRBJ2-5, with a possible D match to TRBD2 (5 bases). V gave up 6 bases and J gave up 5 bases, with 16 bases separating them. CDR3 length equals 14 residues. CDR3 bases: TGTGCCAGCAGATCTTCCTTCGGCGGGGAGACCCAGTACTTC. Translating gives CASRSSFGGETQYF.

V is TRBV9 and J is TRBJ2-1; 9 bases fit TRBD1. The CDR3 contains 20 residues. Per the germline V gene, CDR1 is SGDLS and CDR2 is YYNGEE. With 4 bases clipped from V and 1 base from J, the junction kept 18 bases outside the gene matches. The CDR3 coding sequence is TGTGCCAGCAGCCCTAGGGTTATATACAGGGGGCTTAAATCCTACAATGAGCAGTTCTTC. Translation gives CASSPRVIYRGLKSYNEQFF.

This clonotype showed up just once. The rearrangement uses TRBV27 and TRBJ1-4; D uncertain. Trimming left V 4 bases short and J 8 bases short, with 11 bases between. The germline CDR1 and CDR2 sequences are MNHEY and SMNVEV (reference sequence). CDR3 length: 13 amino acids. The CDR3 nucleotides read TGTGCCAGCAGTTCCCGACGAGGGGAAAAACTGTTTTTT. Its protein is CASSSRRGEKLFF. Together with reference TRBV27 and TRBJ1-4, the CDR3 gives the full variable domain: EAQVTQNPRYLITVTGKKLTVTCSQNMNHEYMSWYRQDPGLGLRQIYYSMNVEVTDKGDVPEGYKVSRKEKRNFPLILESPSPNQTSLYFCASSSRRGEKLFFGSGTQLSVL.

The chain recombines TRBV6-5 with TRBJ1-6; D gene unclear. Trimming stripped 0 bases from V and 11 bases from J, with 14 bases between. From germline, CDR1 is MNHEY and CDR2 SVGAGI. The CDR3 has 15 amino acids. The CDR3 spells CASSYSDGELTPLHF. The CDR3 region has the DNA TGTGCCAGCAGTTACTCGGACGGGGAATTGACACCCCTCCACTTT.

The genes are TRBV4-1 and TRBJ1-5; TRBD1 matches at 9 bases. The ends lost 2 bases at V and 6 bases at J; junction bases unmatched: 5. There are 15 residues in the CDR3. Germline V gene lookup returns CDR1 MGHRA and CDR2 YSYEKL. The CDR3 sequence is CASSQTQQGAQPQHF. CDR3 coding DNA: TGCGCCAGCAGCCAAACTCAACAGGGGGCTCAGCCCCAGCATTTT.

V gene TRBV28 combines with J gene TRBJ1-2; D may be TRBD1 (5 bases). Germline CDR1 is MDHEN and CDR2 is SYDVKM. There are 15 residues in the CDR3. Between the trimmed V and J ends, which lost 3 bases and 2 bases, there was a span of 13 bases. CDR3 sequence: CASSFSIGGNYGYTF. In nucleotides, the CDR3 is TGTGCCAGCAGTTTCTCAATTGGGGGAAACTATGGCTACACCTTC.

This clonotype appeared a single time. V usage is TRBV9 and J usage is TRBJ2-7; TRBD2 aligns across 8 bases. V gave up 3 bases and J gave up 3 bases; unmatched junction bases: 14. Per germline, CDR1 SGDLS and CDR2 YYNGEE. The CDR3 covers 17 residues. CDR3 region: CASSGGGGTRGFYEQYF. DNA for the CDR3: TGTGCCAGCAGCGGAGGGGGAGGGACTAGGGGTTTCTACGAGCAGTACTTC. Complete variable domain (other parts from reference TRBV9 and TRBJ2-7): DSGVTQTPKHLITATGQRVTLRCSPRSGDLSVYWYQQSLDQGLQFLIQYYNGEERAKGNILERFSAQQFPDLHSELNLSSLELGDSALYFCASSGGGGTRGFYEQYFGPGTRLTVT.

This chain links TRBV5-6 with TRBJ1-4; D is possibly TRBD1 (5 bases). Trimming shortened V by 7 bases and J by 7 bases, and 14 bases separated the two germline ends. CDR3 length: 13 residues. Germline V gives CDR1 SGHDT, CDR2 YYEEEE. The CDR3 sequence is CASGRRGIEKLFF. For the CDR3, the DNA is TGTGCCAGCGGACGGAGGGGCATTGAAAAACTGTTTTTT. Based on the CDR3 plus reference TRBV5-6 and TRBJ1-4, the full variable domain is DAGVTQSPTHLIKTRGQQVTLRCSPKSGHDTVSWYQQALGQGPQFIFQYYEEEERQRGNFPDRFSGHQFPNYSSELNVNALLLGDSALYLCASGRRGIEKLFFGSGTQLSVL.

This chain uses TRBV2 with TRBJ1-1; a possible D gene is TRBD1 (5 bases). The germline V and J ends were trimmed by 11 bases and 5 bases, with 12 bases remaining between them. The CDR3 totals 11 residues. Per the germline V gene, CDR1 is SNHLY and CDR2 is FYNNEI. The CDR3 here is CADFGGTEAFF. CDR3 DNA sequence: TGTGCCGACTTCGGGGGGACTGAAGCTTTCTTT.

The V call is TRBV9, the J call TRBJ1-4; maybe TRBD1 (5 bases). The CDR3 consists of 14 residues. From germline, CDR1 is SGDLS and CDR2 YYNGEE. V shed 0 bases and J shed 10 bases, with 13 bases lying between them. The CDR3 sequence: CASSVGAGSGKLFF. The CDR3 DNA reads as TGTGCCAGCAGCGTAGGAGCAGGGAGCGGAAAACTGTTTTTT. Variable domain in full (rest from reference TRBV9 and TRBJ1-4): DSGVTQTPKHLITATGQRVTLRCSPRSGDLSVYWYQQSLDQGLQFLIQYYNGEERAKGNILERFSAQQFPDLHSELNLSSLELGDSALYFCASSVGAGSGKLFFGSGTQLSVL.

This rearrangement joins TRBV7-9 to TRBJ2-1, with 10 bases lining up with TRBD1. This CDR3 has 14 amino acids. From germline, CDR1 is SEHNR and CDR2 FQNEAQ (reference sequence). V was pared by 4 bases and J by 7 bases, with 4 bases of the junction left unmatched. CDR3 residues: CASSSDRGGNEQFF. As DNA, the CDR3 is TGTGCCAGCAGCTCGGACAGGGGGGGGAATGAGCAGTTCTTC.

This clonotype appeared a single time. V and J are TRBV7-8 and TRBJ2-1; D unresolved. The CDR3 spans 13 residues. V lost 1 base and J lost 12, with 13 bases in between. CDR1 and CDR2 from the germline V gene are SGHVS and FQNEAQ. The CDR3 loop is CASSLDLGAWQFF. CDR3 in DNA: TGTGCCAGCAGCTTAGATTTAGGAGCGTGGCAGTTCTTC.

CDR3 amino acids: CATTKAFKETQYF. Here the CDR3 DNA reads TGTGCTACCACGAAAGCATTCAAGGAGACCCAGTACTTC. The chain joins TRBV2 to TRBJ2-5; D is ambiguous. The CDR3 contains 13 residues. Germline loops: CDR1 SNHLY, CDR2 FYNNEI.

The V gene is TRBV27, the J gene TRBJ2-3; 9 bases align to TRBD2. The trim removed 7 bases at V and 5 bases at J, leaving 10 bases unmatched. Germline CDR1 reads MNHEY; CDR2 reads SMNVEV (reference sequence). The length of the CDR3 is 15 residues. The DNA for the CDR3 is TGTGCCAGCAATCATTTAGCGGGAGTGGAAGATACGCAGTATTTT. Translation gives CASNHLAGVEDTQYF.

This chain connects TRBV9 to TRBJ2-1, with 7 bases that match TRBD2. Trimming at V came to 4 bases and at J to 7 bases, leaving 5 bases not matched to a gene. Looked up from germline, CDR1 is SGDLS and CDR2 is YYNGEE. The CDR3 is 13 residues long. CDR3: CASSLGGENEQFF. Here the CDR3 DNA reads TGTGCCAGCAGCCTTGGGGGGGAAAATGAGCAGTTCTTC. Full variable domain (missing parts from reference TRBV9 and TRBJ2-1): DSGVTQTPKHLITATGQRVTLRCSPRSGDLSVYWYQQSLDQGLQFLIQYYNGEERAKGNILERFSAQQFPDLHSELNLSSLELGDSALYFCASSLGGENEQFFGPGTRLTVL.

The chain employs TRBV5-1 and TRBJ2-7; 7 bases are shared with TRBD2. Looked up from germline, CDR1 is SGHRS and CDR2 is YFSETQ. The ends lost 5 bases at V and 7 bases at J; junction bases unmatched: 9. The CDR3 loop spans 13 amino acids. The CDR3 nucleotides are TGCGCCAGCAGTTGGACGGGGGGTCGGGAGCAGTACTTC. Encoded protein: CASSWTGGREQYF. The full variable domain, with the rest looked up from reference TRBV5-1 and TRBJ2-7, is KAGVTQTPRYLIKTRGQQVTLSCSPISGHRSVSWYQQTPGQGLQFLFEYFSETQRNKGNFPGRFSGRQFSNSRSEMNVSTLELGDSALYLCASSWTGGREQYFGPGTRLTVT.

The chain carries TRBV12-3 or TRBV12-4 and TRBJ2-2, with 7 bases matching TRBD2. The CDR3 spans 16 residues. J was trimmed by 4 bases and V by 3 bases; bases with no gene match: 8. As DNA, the CDR3 is TGTGCCAGCAGTTTCGGGAGGCTAGCGAGCACCGGGGAGCTGTTTTTT. It translates to CASSFGRLASTGELFF.